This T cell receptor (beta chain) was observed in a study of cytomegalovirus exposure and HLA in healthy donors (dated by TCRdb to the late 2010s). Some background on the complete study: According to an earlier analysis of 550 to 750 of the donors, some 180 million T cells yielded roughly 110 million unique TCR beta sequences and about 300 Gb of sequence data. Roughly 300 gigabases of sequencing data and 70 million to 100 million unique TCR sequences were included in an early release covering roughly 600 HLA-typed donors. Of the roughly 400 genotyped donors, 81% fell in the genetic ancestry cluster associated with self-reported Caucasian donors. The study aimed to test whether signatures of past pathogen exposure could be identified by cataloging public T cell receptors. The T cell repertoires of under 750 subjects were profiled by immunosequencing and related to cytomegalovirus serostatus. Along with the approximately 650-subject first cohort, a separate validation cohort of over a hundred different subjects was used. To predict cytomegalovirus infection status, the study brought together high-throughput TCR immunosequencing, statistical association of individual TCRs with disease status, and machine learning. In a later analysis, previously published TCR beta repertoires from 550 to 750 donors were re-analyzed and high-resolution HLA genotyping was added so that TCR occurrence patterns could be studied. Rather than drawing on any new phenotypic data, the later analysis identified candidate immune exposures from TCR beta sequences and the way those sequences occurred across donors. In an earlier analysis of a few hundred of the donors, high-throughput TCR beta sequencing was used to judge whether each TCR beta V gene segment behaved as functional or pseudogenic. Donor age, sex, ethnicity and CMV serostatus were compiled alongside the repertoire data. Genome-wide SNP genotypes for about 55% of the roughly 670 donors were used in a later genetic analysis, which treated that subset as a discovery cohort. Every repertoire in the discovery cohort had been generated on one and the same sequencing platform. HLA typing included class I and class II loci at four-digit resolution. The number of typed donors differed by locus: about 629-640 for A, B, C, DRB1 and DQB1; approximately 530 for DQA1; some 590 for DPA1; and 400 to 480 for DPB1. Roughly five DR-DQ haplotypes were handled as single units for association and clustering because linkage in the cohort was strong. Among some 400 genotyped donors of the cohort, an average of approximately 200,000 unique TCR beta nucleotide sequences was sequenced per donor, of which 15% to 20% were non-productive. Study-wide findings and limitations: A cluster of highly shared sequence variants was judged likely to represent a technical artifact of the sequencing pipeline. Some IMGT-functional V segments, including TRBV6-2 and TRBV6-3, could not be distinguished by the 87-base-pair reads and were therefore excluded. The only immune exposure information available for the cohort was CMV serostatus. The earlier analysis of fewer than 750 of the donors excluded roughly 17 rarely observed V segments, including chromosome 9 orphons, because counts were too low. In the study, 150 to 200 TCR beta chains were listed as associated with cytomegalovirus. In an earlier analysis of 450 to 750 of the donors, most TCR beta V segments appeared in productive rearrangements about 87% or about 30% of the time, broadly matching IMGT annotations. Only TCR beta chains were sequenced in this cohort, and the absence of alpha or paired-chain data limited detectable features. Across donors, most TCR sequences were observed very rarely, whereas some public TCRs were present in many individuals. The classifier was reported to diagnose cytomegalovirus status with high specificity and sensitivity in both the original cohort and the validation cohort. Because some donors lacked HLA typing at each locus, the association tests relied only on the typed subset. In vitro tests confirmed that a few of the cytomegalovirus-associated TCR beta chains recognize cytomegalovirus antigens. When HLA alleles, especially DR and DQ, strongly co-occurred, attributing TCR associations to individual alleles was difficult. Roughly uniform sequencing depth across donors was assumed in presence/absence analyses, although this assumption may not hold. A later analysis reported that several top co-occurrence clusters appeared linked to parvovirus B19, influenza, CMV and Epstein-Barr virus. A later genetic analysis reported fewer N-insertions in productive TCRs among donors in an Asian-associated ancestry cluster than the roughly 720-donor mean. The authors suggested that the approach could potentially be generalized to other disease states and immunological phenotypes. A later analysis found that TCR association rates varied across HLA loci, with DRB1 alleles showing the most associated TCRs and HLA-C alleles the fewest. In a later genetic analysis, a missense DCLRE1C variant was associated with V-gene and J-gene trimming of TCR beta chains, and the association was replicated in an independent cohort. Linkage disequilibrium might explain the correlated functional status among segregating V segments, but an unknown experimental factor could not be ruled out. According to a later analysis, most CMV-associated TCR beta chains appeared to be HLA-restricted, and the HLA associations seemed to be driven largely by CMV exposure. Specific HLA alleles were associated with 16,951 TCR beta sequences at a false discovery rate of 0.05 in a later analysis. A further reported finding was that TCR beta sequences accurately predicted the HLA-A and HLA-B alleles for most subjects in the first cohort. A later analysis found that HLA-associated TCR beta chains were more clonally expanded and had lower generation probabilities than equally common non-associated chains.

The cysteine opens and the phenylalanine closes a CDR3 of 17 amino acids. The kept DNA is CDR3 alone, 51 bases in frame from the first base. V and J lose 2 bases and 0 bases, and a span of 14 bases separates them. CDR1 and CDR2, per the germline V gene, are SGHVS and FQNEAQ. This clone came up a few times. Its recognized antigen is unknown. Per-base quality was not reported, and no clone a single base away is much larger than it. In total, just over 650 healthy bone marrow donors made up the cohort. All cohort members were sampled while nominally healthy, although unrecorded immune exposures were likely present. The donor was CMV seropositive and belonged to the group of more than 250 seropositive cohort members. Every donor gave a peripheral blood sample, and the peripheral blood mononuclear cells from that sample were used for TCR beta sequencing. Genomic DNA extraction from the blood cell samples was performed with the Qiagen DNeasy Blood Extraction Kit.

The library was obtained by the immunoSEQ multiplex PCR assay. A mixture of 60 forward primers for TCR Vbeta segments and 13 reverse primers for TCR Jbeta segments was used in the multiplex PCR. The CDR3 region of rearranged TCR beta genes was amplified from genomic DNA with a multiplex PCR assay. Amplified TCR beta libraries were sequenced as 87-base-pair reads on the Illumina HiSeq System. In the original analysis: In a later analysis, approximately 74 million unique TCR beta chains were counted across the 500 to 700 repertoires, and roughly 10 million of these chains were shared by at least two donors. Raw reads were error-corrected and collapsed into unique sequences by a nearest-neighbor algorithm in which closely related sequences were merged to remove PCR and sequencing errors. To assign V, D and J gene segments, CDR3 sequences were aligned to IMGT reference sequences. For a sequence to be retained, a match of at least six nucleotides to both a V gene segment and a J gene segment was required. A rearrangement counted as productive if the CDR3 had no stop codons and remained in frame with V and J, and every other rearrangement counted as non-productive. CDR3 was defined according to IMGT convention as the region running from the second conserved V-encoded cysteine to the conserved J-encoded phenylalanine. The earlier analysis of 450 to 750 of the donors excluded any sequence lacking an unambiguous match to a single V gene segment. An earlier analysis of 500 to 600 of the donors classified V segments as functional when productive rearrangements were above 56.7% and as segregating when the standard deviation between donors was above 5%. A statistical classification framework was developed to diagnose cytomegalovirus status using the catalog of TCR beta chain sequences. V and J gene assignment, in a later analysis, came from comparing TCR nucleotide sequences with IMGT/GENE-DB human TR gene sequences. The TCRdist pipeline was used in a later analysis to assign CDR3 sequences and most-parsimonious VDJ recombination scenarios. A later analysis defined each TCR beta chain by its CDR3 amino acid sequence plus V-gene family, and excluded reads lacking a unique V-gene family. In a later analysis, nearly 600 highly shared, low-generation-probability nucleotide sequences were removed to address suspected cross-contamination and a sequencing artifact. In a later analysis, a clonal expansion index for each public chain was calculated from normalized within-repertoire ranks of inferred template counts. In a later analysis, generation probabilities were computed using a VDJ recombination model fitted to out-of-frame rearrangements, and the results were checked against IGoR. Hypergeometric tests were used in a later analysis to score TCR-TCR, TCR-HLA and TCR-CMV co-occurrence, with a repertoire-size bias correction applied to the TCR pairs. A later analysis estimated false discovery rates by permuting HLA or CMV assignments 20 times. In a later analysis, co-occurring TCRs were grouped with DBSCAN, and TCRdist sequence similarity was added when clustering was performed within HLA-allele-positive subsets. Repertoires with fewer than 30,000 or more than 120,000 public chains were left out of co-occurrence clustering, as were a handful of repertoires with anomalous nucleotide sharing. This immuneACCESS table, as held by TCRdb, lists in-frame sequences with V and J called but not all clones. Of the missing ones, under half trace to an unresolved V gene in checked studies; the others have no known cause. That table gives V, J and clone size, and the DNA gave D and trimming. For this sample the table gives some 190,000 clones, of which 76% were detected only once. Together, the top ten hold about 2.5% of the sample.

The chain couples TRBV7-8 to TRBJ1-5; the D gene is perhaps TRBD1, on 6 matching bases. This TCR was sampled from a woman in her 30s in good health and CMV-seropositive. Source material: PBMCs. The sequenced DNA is TGTGCCAGCAGCTTACGTCAGGGGCCCTATAGCAATCAGCCCCAGCATTTT. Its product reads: CASSLRQGPYSNQPQHF.